Sequencing of this TCR beta chain was carried out in a study of T cell repertoires in cytomegalovirus infection. Study-wide context: Evidence of both CMV infection and a matching HLA type came from public TCR beta signatures. Overall study findings and caveats: Cumulative public TCR beta family frequency identified carriers of CMV plus the relevant HLA. CMV-specific TCR beta clonotypes restricted by HLA-C were the ones dominating the ex vivo response.

A few counts support this clonotype. Its antigen is not identified. TCRdb analysed the reads with MiXCR anew, one entry per CDR3 protein. The data contain about 300,000 distinct CDR3 sequences, about a tenth of them singletons. The material sequenced was PBMCs. This TCR was sampled from a human donor in good health (CMV status not recorded). Some clones in this sample may be carry-over from other donors' samples.

CDR3 DNA sequence: TGTGCCATCAGTCCCGGGGACAGGGACTACGAGCAGTACGTC. Translating it yields CAISPGDRDYEQYV. The chain couples TRBV2 to TRBJ2-7; TRBD1 matches 9 bases. Germline loops: CDR1 SNHLY, CDR2 FYNNEI. The CDR3 contains 14 residues.